Included here is one T cell receptor beta chain sequence, with context. The J segment lost 4 bases and the V segment lost 2 bases, leaving 4 bases of the junction unmatched. The CDR3 sequence is 14 residues long. Germline CDR1 SGHRS, CDR2 YFSETQ. The table came from immunoSEQ multiplex PCR; TCRdb's copy has only in-frame clones and leaves some out. The sample consists of over 200,000 clones, about 84% of them appearing once. The data originate from a study of blood T cell repertoires in COVID-19. The age range of participants was 18 to 89 years, with residence in about two dozen US areas. The chain carries TRBV5-1 and TRBJ2-5; 8 bases are a match to TRBD1. This sequence was found in a man between 60 and 75 years old who had recovered from COVID-19. The sequenced sample was PBMCs or T cells enriched from blood (not recorded which). This CDR3 is CASSFGQGLETQYF. DNA of the CDR3: TGCGCCAGCAGCTTTGGACAGGGCTTAGAGACCCAGTACTTC. The full variable domain, with the rest looked up from reference TRBV5-1 and TRBJ2-5, is KAGVTQTPRYLIKTRGQQVTLSCSPISGHRSVSWYQQTPGQGLQFLFEYFSETQRNKGNFPGRFSGRQFSNSRSEMNVSTLELGDSALYLCASSFGQGLETQYFGPGTRLLVL.